This TCR beta chain was sequenced for a study of T cell repertoires in cytomegalovirus infection. This clonotype was detected only a few times. The CDR3 loop spans 21 amino acids. Per the germline V gene, CDR1 is SEHNR and CDR2 is FQNEAQ (reference sequence). Unmatched junction bases numbered 19, after V lost 5 bases and J lost 2 bases. TCRdb independently ran MiXCR on the reads; one entry per CDR3 protein. Of about 530,000 distinct CDR3 sequences in the sample, approximately 25% were seen once. Source material: PBMCs. This receptor was obtained from a human donor in good health (CMV status not recorded). Some clones in this sample may be carry-over from other donors' samples. V gene TRBV7-9 combines with J gene TRBJ2-1; 12 nucleotides match TRBD2. The CDR3 here is CASSLRAIRLAGVKPYNEQFF. CDR3 in DNA: TGTGCCAGCAGCCTCCGGGCTATTCGACTAGCGGGAGTAAAGCCCTACAATGAGCAGTTCTTC.